The next 29 T cell receptor beta chains were all read from a single sample in a study of shared clonotypes between healthy human individuals. Measured with immunoSEQ multiplex PCR; TCRdb has only the in-frame clones, and not every one. The table lists some 1,100,000 clones, around three quarters of them singletons, with under 0.65% in the top ten. Sequenced input: memory CD4+ T cells from PBMCs. Subset denoted: CD45RA-negative fraction. The receptors derive from a man aged 18 to 29 in good health. Some clones in this sample may be carry-over from other donors' samples.

The chain employs TRBV6-1 and TRBJ2-7, with D hard to call. The V end was cut by 1 base, the J end by 3 bases, with 16 bases between. The germline gives CDR1 MNHNS, CDR2 SASEGT. The CDR3 has 16 amino acids. In nucleotides, the CDR3 is TGTGCCAGCAGTGAAGATGGCACCTATTACCACTACGAGCAGTACTTC. Protein product: CASSEDGTYYHYEQYF.

The J gene is TRBJ2-3, the V gene TRBV9; maybe TRBD1 (8 bases). Germline CDR1 SGDLS, CDR2 YYNGEE. CDR3 length: 15 residues. V was shortened by 7 bases and J by 4 bases, with 19 bases between the two germline ends. CDR3 sequence reads: CASSAGDRPPDTQYF. CDR3 nucleotide sequence: TGTGCCAGCTCCGCGGGGGACAGGCCCCCAGATACGCAGTATTTT. The whole variable domain, filled in from reference TRBV9 and TRBJ2-3, reads DSGVTQTPKHLITATGQRVTLRCSPRSGDLSVYWYQQSLDQGLQFLIQYYNGEERAKGNILERFSAQQFPDLHSELNLSSLELGDSALYFCASSAGDRPPDTQYFGPGTRLTVL.

This chain uses TRBV28 with TRBJ1-2; 7 nucleotides match TRBD1. Germline V lookup: CDR1 MDHEN, CDR2 SYDVKM. This CDR3 comprises 15 residues. Trimming cost V 5 bases and J 2 bases; bases outside gene matches: 8. The CDR3 loop is CASSPPQTGNYGYTF. The CDR3 region has the DNA TGTGCCAGCAGTCCACCCCAGACAGGGAACTATGGCTACACCTTC.

V is TRBV7-2 and J is TRBJ2-7, with TRBD1 matching over 7 bases. The CDR3 totals 15 residues. V trimming: 5 bases; J trimming: 4 bases; junction bases outside the gene matches: 11. Germline lookup yields CDR1 SGHTA and CDR2 FQGNSA. In DNA, the CDR3 is TGTGCCAGCAGCAGAACCGGGACAGTGGCTTACGAGCAGTACTTC. It codes for CASSRTGTVAYEQYF. Based on the CDR3 plus reference TRBV7-2 and TRBJ2-7, the full variable domain is GAGVSQSPSNKVTEKGKDVELRCDPISGHTALYWYRQSLGQGLEFLIYFQGNSAPDKSGLPSDRFSAERTGGSVSTLTIQRTQQEDSAVYLCASSRTGTVAYEQYFGPGTRLTVT.

In the case of this clone: Other DNA sequences in this specimen translate into the identical CDR3. The chain links TRBV18 to TRBJ2-7, with a weak D call TRBD2 (6 bases). The CDR3 runs 13 residues. Trimming left V 6 bases short and J 1 base short, with 10 bases between. Germline loops: CDR1 KGHSH, CDR2 LQKENI. Here the CDR3 reads CASSPSASYEQYF. The DNA for the CDR3 is TGTGCCAGCTCCCCTAGCGCATCCTACGAGCAGTACTTC.

This chain connects TRBV6-6 to TRBJ2-1; 7 bases line up with TRBD1. V trimming: 6 bases; J trimming: 4 bases; junction bases outside the gene matches: 9. CDR1 MNHNY and CDR2 SVGAGI come from the germline V gene (reference sequence). This CDR3 comprises 15 residues. The CDR3: CASRTGTADYNEQFF. CDR3 sequence (DNA): TGTGCCAGCAGAACCGGGACAGCAGATTACAATGAGCAGTTCTTC.

The genes are TRBV5-4 and TRBJ1-2; TRBD1 matches 9 bases. CDR3 length: 15 residues. J gave up 7 bases and V 0 bases, and 7 bases lay outside the gene matches. Germline V gene sequence: CDR1 SGHNT, CDR2 YYREEE (reference sequence). The CDR3 DNA reads as TGTGCCAGCAGCTTGGGAGGGACAGGGTATGGTGGCTACACCTTC. Protein product: CASSLGGTGYGGYTF.

Note on this clone: The junction departs from the called germline gene at one end, perhaps through a read error. The chain is built from TRBV7-3 and TRBJ2-5; maybe TRBD2 (5 bases). From germline, CDR1 is SGHTA and CDR2 FQGTGA. CDR3 length equals 14 residues. The CDR3 loop reads CASSLTGWGEAQYF. DNA of the CDR3: TGTGCCAGCAGCTTAACAGGGTGGGGAGAGGCCCAGTACTTC.

The rearrangement links TRBV4-3 to TRBJ2-3, with 9 bases aligning to TRBD2. The V and J ends lost 1 base and 5 bases, in that order; junction bases with no gene match: 7. CDR1 is LGHNA and CDR2 is YSLEER in the germline V gene. The CDR3 contains 16 residues. CDR3 sequence reads: CASSQVREGRVDTQYF. The CDR3, as DNA: TGCGCCAGCAGCCAAGTGCGGGAGGGCCGAGTAGATACGCAGTATTTT.

The chain uses TRBV11-1 and TRBJ1-5, with D hard to call. Germline values: CDR1 SGHAT, CDR2 FQDESV (reference sequence). Between the trimmed V and J ends, which lost 5 bases and 11 bases, there was a span of 7 bases. CDR3 length: 10 amino acids. CDR3 nucleotides: TGTGCCAGCAGCCCCCCGTCCCAGCATTTT. It codes for CASSPPSQHF.

This clone was detected a few times. This chain connects TRBV7-2 to TRBJ2-7; D is ambiguous. The germline V gene has CDR1 SGHTA and CDR2 FQGNSA. The CDR3 runs to 15 residues. Trimming left V 4 bases short and J 3 bases short, with 16 bases between. The CDR3 sequence is CASSSRRPGYYEQYF. The CDR3 bases are TGTGCCAGCAGCTCCCGACGGCCTGGCTACTACGAGCAGTACTTC.

The chain links TRBV29-1 to TRBJ2-7; 8 positions agree with TRBD2. This CDR3 has 10 amino acids. J lost 5 bases, V lost 7 bases, and 1 base had no gene match. From germline, CDR1 is SQVTM and CDR2 ANQGSEA. The CDR3 nucleotides read TGCAGCGCCGGGGGGGACGAGCAGTACTTC. This encodes CSAGGDEQYF.

This sequence joins TRBV5-8 and TRBJ2-1; D is undetermined. The CDR3 has 13 residues. Germline V gene data show CDR1 as SGHTS and CDR2 as YDEGEE. V was shortened by 0 bases and J by 5 bases, with 6 bases between the two germline ends. As DNA, the CDR3 is TGTGCCAGCAGCTTGGGTAGGCACAATGAGCAGTTCTTC. Translated: CASSLGRHNEQFF.

The count of this clone is one. The V and J genes are TRBV28 and TRBJ2-4; D is possibly TRBD2 (5 bases). The germline CDR1 and CDR2 sequences are MDHEN and SYDVKM. This CDR3 has 13 amino acids. V was pared by 8 bases and J by 8 bases, with 16 bases between. CDR3 bases: TGTGCCAGCTTCGGACGGAGGTGGGACATTCAGTACTTC. It yields the protein CASFGRRWDIQYF.

The rearrangement links TRBV28 to TRBJ2-6; a weak D match, TRBD1 (5 bases). V shed 3 bases and J shed 2 bases, with 17 bases lying between them. Germline CDR1 and CDR2: MDHEN and SYDVKM. This CDR3 is 18 amino acids long. The CDR3 protein is CASSFPNQGSPGANVLTF. The CDR3, as DNA: TGTGCCAGCAGTTTCCCCAACCAGGGTTCCCCTGGGGCCAACGTCCTGACTTTC.

This chain links TRBV9 with TRBJ2-2, with D uncertain. This CDR3 contains 16 residues. V lost 5 bases, J lost 2 bases, and 16 bases lay in between. The V gene's germline CDR1 is SGDLS and CDR2 YYNGEE. Here the CDR3 DNA reads TGTGCCAGCAGTCTAAGGACCCCAATAAACACCGGGGAGCTGTTTTTT. Translation gives CASSLRTPINTGELFF.

This clone was detected a few times. This chain connects TRBV9 to TRBJ1-5; perhaps TRBD1 as D (5 bases). Germline V CDR1 and CDR2: SGDLS, YYNGEE. This CDR3 region has 15 residues. The ends were cut back, 0 bases at V and 6 bases at J, with 13 bases in the middle. This CDR3 reads CASSVGGLGGQPQHF. The CDR3 DNA is TGTGCCAGCAGCGTAGGGGGCTTGGGTGGTCAGCCCCAGCATTTT. Filled out from reference TRBV9 and TRBJ1-5, the complete variable domain reads DSGVTQTPKHLITATGQRVTLRCSPRSGDLSVYWYQQSLDQGLQFLIQYYNGEERAKGNILERFSAQQFPDLHSELNLSSLELGDSALYFCASSVGGLGGQPQHFGDGTRLSIL.

V usage is TRBV5-6 and J usage is TRBJ2-4; the D is unclear. This CDR3 has 15 residues. The germline CDR1 and CDR2 sequences are SGHDT and YYEEEE. V was trimmed by 6 bases and J by 0 bases, leaving 13 bases between them. Written as DNA, the CDR3 is TGTGCCAGCAAAGGGCAGCTCTTAGCCAAAAACATTCAGTACTTC. The encoded protein is CASKGQLLAKNIQYF.

This clone was detected only a few times. This chain links TRBV7-3 with TRBJ1-2, with 9 bases that match TRBD1. Germline V gene sequence: CDR1 SGHTA, CDR2 FQGTGA. This CDR3 has 16 amino acids. V lost 5 bases to trimming and J lost 2 bases; unmatched junction nucleotides: 9. CDR3 DNA: TGTGCCAGCAGCCCCCCCCCGGGACAGGGAAACTATGGCTACACCTTC. It specifies CASSPPPGQGNYGYTF.

Comment on this clone: The same CDR3 can be traced to other DNA sequences in this sample. The rearrangement links TRBV9 to TRBJ2-3; D unresolved. This CDR3 contains 15 residues. Looked up from germline, CDR1 is SGDLS and CDR2 is YYNGEE. Between the trimmed V and J ends, which lost 0 bases and 0 bases, there was a span of 8 bases. The CDR3 loop is CASSVGVSSTDTQYF. CDR3 DNA: TGTGCCAGCAGCGTAGGCGTGTCTAGCACAGATACGCAGTATTTT.

The chain is built from TRBV7-9 and TRBJ1-1; no reliable D call. CDR3 size: 12 residues. The V gene's germline CDR1 is SEHNR and CDR2 FQNEAQ (reference sequence). The V end lost 2 bases, the J end lost 11 bases, and 12 bases lay between the germline ends. The CDR3 protein is CASSLYATDAFF. CDR3 coding DNA: TGTGCCAGCAGCTTATATGCGACCGATGCTTTCTTT. The full variable domain, rest sourced from reference TRBV7-9 and TRBJ1-1, is DTGVSQNPRHKITKRGQNVTFRCDPISEHNRLYWYRQTLGQGPEFLTYFQNEAQLEKSRLLSDRFSAERPKGSFSTLEIQRTEQGDSAMYLCASSLYATDAFFGQGTRLTVV.

The J gene is TRBJ1-1, the V gene TRBV5-1; D remains unclear. There are 14 residues in the CDR3. Germline loops: CDR1 SGHRS, CDR2 YFSETQ. Deletions cut 2 bases from V and 1 base from J, with 9 bases between. CDR3 loop: CASSLRSENTEAFF. The CDR3 DNA reads as TGCGCCAGCAGCTTAAGGTCGGAGAACACTGAAGCTTTCTTT.

The V gene is TRBV13, the J gene TRBJ2-3; no definite D call. The ends were cut back, 5 bases at V and 2 bases at J, with 11 bases in the middle. The CDR3 has 14 residues. CDR1 PRHDT and CDR2 FYEKMQ come from the germline V gene (reference sequence). The CDR3 loop is CASSGVGYTDTQYF. CDR3 in DNA: TGTGCCAGCAGCGGAGTGGGCTACACAGATACGCAGTATTTT.

In its sample, this clone was seen many times. The chain employs TRBV6-1 and TRBJ1-2; D ambiguous. V lost 6 bases and J lost 2, with 13 bases in between. The germline gives CDR1 MNHNS, CDR2 SASEGT. CDR3 length: 14 residues. In DNA, the CDR3 is TGTGCCAGCAGCTACCTCGGTGGAAACTATGGCTACACCTTC. This translates into CASSYLGGNYGYTF.

This clone was observed once. The V call is TRBV7-2, the J call TRBJ1-2; the D is unclear. Trimming removed 5 bases at V and 7 bases at J, with 20 bases between. CDR1 SGHTA and CDR2 FQGNSA come from the germline V gene. The CDR3 has 15 residues. CDR3 DNA: TGTGCCAGCAGCCCCTCCCTAAGCAGCCGCGCTGGCTACACCTTC. Protein: CASSPSLSSRAGYTF.

This clone was detected a few times. The V gene is TRBV5-1, the J gene TRBJ1-3; TRBD1 aligns across 9 bases. Germline CDR1 and CDR2: SGHRS and YFSETQ. The V segment lost 1 base and the J segment 4 bases; nucleotides outside the gene matches: 6. This CDR3 contains 16 residues. The CDR3: CASSLTTGTGGNTIYF. Written as DNA, the CDR3 is TGCGCCAGCAGCTTGACTACCGGGACAGGGGGAAACACCATATATTTT.

The V call is TRBV11-2, the J call TRBJ2-5, with D possibly matching TRBD1 (6 bases). The CDR3 spans 15 residues. Trimming cost V 5 bases and J 5 bases, with 18 bases left between them. The germline CDR1 and CDR2 sequences are SGHAT and FQNNGV. This CDR3 reads CASSIQGLKRETQYF. The CDR3 DNA is TGTGCCAGCAGCATCCAGGGGTTAAAAAGGGAGACCCAGTACTTC.

This clone was seen once. The chain uses TRBV9 and TRBJ2-7, with TRBD2 matching over 7 bases. Germline V gene lookup returns CDR1 SGDLS and CDR2 YYNGEE. The CDR3 spans 15 residues. Trimming cost V 0 bases and J 7 bases; bases outside gene matches: 10. The CDR3 here is CASSVGTGGYWEQYF. CDR3 nucleotide sequence: TGTGCCAGCAGCGTAGGAACGGGGGGATACTGGGAGCAGTACTTC. Looking up the rest from reference TRBV9 and TRBJ2-7 gives the full variable domain: DSGVTQTPKHLITATGQRVTLRCSPRSGDLSVYWYQQSLDQGLQFLIQYYNGEERAKGNILERFSAQQFPDLHSELNLSSLELGDSALYFCASSVGTGGYWEQYFGPGTRLTVT.

V usage is TRBV5-1 and J usage is TRBJ2-1; the match to TRBD1 covers 8 bases. The CDR3 sequence is 13 residues long. The germline CDR1 and CDR2 sequences are SGHRS and YFSETQ. V was clipped by 4 bases and J by 6 bases; unmatched bases: 3. The CDR3 DNA is TGCGCCAGCAGCGAGACAGGGGTCAATGAGCAGTTCTTC. Translation gives CASSETGVNEQFF. The full variable domain, with the rest looked up from reference TRBV5-1 and TRBJ2-1, is KAGVTQTPRYLIKTRGQQVTLSCSPISGHRSVSWYQQTPGQGLQFLFEYFSETQRNKGNFPGRFSGRQFSNSRSEMNVSTLELGDSALYLCASSETGVNEQFFGPGTRLTVL.